This record concerns one TCR beta chain sequence. Its target is not known. These data belong to a study of beta chain features in type 1 diabetes. Study-level results: There was a moderate but significant shortening of TCRB CDR3s in all four CD4+ subsets of Type 1 diabetes patients.

Reverse transcription of all isolated RNA meant that expressed TCRB transcripts were sequenced. Naive, central memory and regulatory T cell samples came to a mean of approximately 3.6 million reads. The method was immunoSEQ multiplex PCR; TCRdb's version includes in-frame clones alone and lacks a portion of them. The data show 640,000 or so clones, with 13% seen just once and 0.022% held by the top ten. Averaging approximately 0.11 L, one heparinised blood draw was given by each donor. Markers CD45RO/CCR7/CD25/CD127/CD95/CD27 served to sort CD4+ naive, central memory, regulatory and stem cell-like memory cells. The source of this sequence is a young man with type 1 diabetes. Sequenced sample: naive CD4+ T cells from blood.

The CDR3 nucleotides are TGTGCCAGCAGTTATGGGACACCCTCAGATACGCAGTATTTT. Encoded protein: CASSYGTPSDTQYF. The chain uses TRBV6-5 and TRBJ2-3, with D possibly being TRBD1 (6 bases). Trimming cost V 3 bases and J 4 bases, with 11 bases left between them. The CDR3 consists of 14 residues. CDR1 is MNHEY and CDR2 is SVGAGI in the germline V gene.